This entry concerns a single T cell receptor (beta chain). TCRdb used MiXCR to reprocess the multiplex PCR reads, holding one entry per CDR3 protein. Here the sample spans about 100,000 distinct CDR3 sequences, around 20% being singletons. The V gene's germline CDR1 is MNHEY and CDR2 SVGAGI. The CDR3 is made up of 16 amino acids. With 2 bases clipped from V and 6 bases from J, the junction kept 2 bases outside the gene matches. This sample is part of a study of breast tumors, draining lymph nodes, adjacent tissues. Samples came from axillary lymph nodes draining the breast cancer. This receptor was identified in a female donor with breast cancer. Some clones in this sample may be carry-over from other donors' samples. The sequenced sample consisted of axillary lymph node tissue. The chain recombines TRBV6-5 with TRBJ2-2, with 14 bases matching TRBD2. The CDR3 loop reads CASSYGLAGGPGELFF. The CDR3 coding sequence is TGTGCCAGCAGTTACGGACTAGCGGGAGGTCCCGGGGAGCTGTTTTTT.